These 23 T cell receptor beta chains share one sample of origin, sequenced in a study of T cell repertoires in cytomegalovirus infection. Antigen specificity for these receptors is unknown. TCRdb reanalysed the reads using MiXCR and keeps one entry per CDR3 protein. Here the sample spans about 310,000 distinct CDR3 sequences, around 25% being singletons. This specimen was cultured PBMCs, taken from culture after CMV antigen stimulation. These receptors all come from a human donor in good health (CMV status not recorded). Some clones in this sample may be carry-over from other donors' samples.

Only a few counts were recorded for this clonotype. The chain couples TRBV12-3 or TRBV12-4 to TRBJ2-5, with D perhaps given as TRBD1 or TRBD2 (5 bases each). The CDR3 runs to 15 residues. The V end lost 7 bases, the J end lost 5 bases, and 20 bases lay between the germline ends. The CDR3 nucleotides read TGTGCCAGCATCGGAAGCCGGGGACCTTGGGAGACCCAGTACTTC. The encoded protein is CASIGSRGPWETQYF.

This clonotype came up many times. The chain carries TRBV7-8 and TRBJ2-7; the D gene is possibly TRBD2 (5 bases). CDR1 is SGHVS, CDR2 FQNEAQ, per germline. V was clipped by 8 bases and J by 4 bases, with 18 bases between them. The CDR3 is 14 residues long. The CDR3: CASRRASSMYEQYF. CDR3 coding DNA: TGTGCCAGCCGGCGGGCTAGCAGCATGTACGAGCAGTACTTC.

The table lists this clonotype with many counts. The V call is TRBV11-2, the J call TRBJ2-1; D may be TRBD1 or TRBD2 (5 bases each). The ends were cut back, 1 base at V and 0 bases at J, with 25 bases in the middle. The CDR3 consists of 21 residues. Germline-derived CDR1 and CDR2 are SGHAT and FQNNGV. CDR3 nucleotides: TGTGCCAGCAGCTTAGTAGGGGCAGGGCGGGCAATAATGAGCTCCTACAATGAGCAGTTCTTC. Protein: CASSLVGAGRAIMSSYNEQFF. Combining the CDR3 with reference TRBV11-2 and TRBJ2-1 gives the whole variable domain EAGVAQSPRYKIIEKRQSVAFWCNPISGHATLYWYQQILGQGPKLLIQFQNNGVVDDSQLPKDRFSAERLKGVDSTLKIQPAKLEDSAVYLCASSLVGAGRAIMSSYNEQFFGPGTRLTVL.

This rearrangement joins TRBV6-2 or TRBV6-3 to TRBJ2-2; 8 bases line up with TRBD1. The CDR3 is 15 residues long. Trimming took 6 bases from V and 5 from J; bases not matched to a gene: 8. Germline CDR1 is MNHEY and CDR2 is SVGEGT. The chain's CDR3 is CASRGQEKGTGELFF. The CDR3 DNA is TGTGCCAGCAGGGGACAGGAGAAGGGTACCGGGGAGCTGTTTTTT.

The chain recombines TRBV2 with TRBJ2-3, with unresolved D. The CDR3 has 11 amino acids. Germline loops: CDR1 SNHLY, CDR2 FYNNEI. Deletions cut 3 bases from V and 15 bases from J, with 13 bases between. The CDR3 nucleotides read TGTGCCAGCAGTGAGGTGATTAGTCACTATTTT. It specifies CASSEVISHYF.

V gene TRBV20-1 combines with J gene TRBJ2-5; 7 nucleotides agree with TRBD2. V lost 0 bases to trimming and J lost 2 bases; unmatched junction nucleotides: 6. The germline gives CDR1 DFQATT, CDR2 SNEGSKA (reference sequence). The CDR3 totals 15 residues. The CDR3 protein is CSARDWLAAQETQYF. CDR3 DNA: TGCAGTGCTAGAGATTGGCTAGCGGCGCAAGAGACCCAGTACTTC.

This clonotype was counted between two and nine times. The chain has TRBV10-3 and TRBJ2-1, with unresolved D. The ends were cut back, 6 bases at V and 10 bases at J, with 13 bases in the middle. CDR3 length: 12 residues. The germline gives CDR1 ENHRY, CDR2 SYGVKD. The CDR3 sequence: CAISQVINEQFF. In nucleotides, the CDR3 is TGTGCCATCAGCCAGGTAATAAACGAGCAGTTCTTC.

This clonotype was counted only a few times. The chain is built from TRBV14 and TRBJ2-5; D gene ambiguous. This CDR3 spans 15 amino acids. Germline V gene lookup returns CDR1 SGHDN and CDR2 FVKESK. Trimming stripped 5 bases from V and 5 bases from J, with 18 bases between. CDR3 residues: CASSSGFGGRETQYF. Here the CDR3 DNA reads TGTGCCAGCAGCTCCGGTTTTGGTGGACGGGAGACCCAGTACTTC.

This clonotype has a handful of counts. DNA for the CDR3: TGTGCCAGCAGTTCCAGGCGGGGTGGCGAGCAGTTCTTC. Its protein product is CASSSRRGGEQFF. The chain links TRBV27 to TRBJ2-1, with D possibly being TRBD2 (6 bases). The CDR3 loop spans 13 amino acids. The germline CDR1 and CDR2 sequences are MNHEY and SMNVEV (reference sequence). The V gene lost 4 bases and the J gene lost 10 bases, with 14 bases spanning the gap.

This clonotype was observed many times. The chain combines TRBV7-8 with TRBJ2-2, with 9 bases fitting TRBD2. The CDR3 covers 16 residues. Trimming at V came to 6 bases and at J to 3 bases, leaving 8 bases not matched to a gene. Germline V gene data show CDR1 as SGHVS and CDR2 as FQNEAQ. The DNA for the CDR3 is TGTGCCAGCAGTCGGTGGGGCGGGAGGGACACCGGGGAGCTGTTTTTT. Its translation: CASSRWGGRDTGELFF.

This clonotype was detected many times. V gene TRBV12-3 or TRBV12-4 combines with J gene TRBJ2-5; TRBD2 might be the D (5 bases). V lost 6 bases and J lost 1, with 12 bases in between. This CDR3 comprises 14 residues. The CDR3 region has the DNA TGTGCCAGCAGCTCCGGACTCGGCCAAGAGACCCAGTACTTC. This sequence encodes CASSSGLGQETQYF.

In regard to this clonotype: With a much larger clone just one base away, this may be a read error. The CDR3 ends on some other residue instead of the conserved phenylalanine or tryptophan, so this is likely a read error. This sequence joins TRBV7-6 and TRBJ2-5; D perhaps matches TRBD2 (6 bases). The V end was cut by 6 bases, the J end by 2 bases, with 22 bases between. Looked up from germline, CDR1 is SGHVS and CDR2 is FNYEAQ. The CDR3 has 17 amino acids. This CDR3 reads CASSIFRDLGLQETQYL. CDR3 sequence (DNA): TGTGCCAGCAGTATATTCCGGGACTTGGGATTACAAGAGACCCAGTACCTC.

This clonotype came up a few times. The V call is TRBV19, the J call TRBJ2-1; D remains unclear. The germline gives CDR1 LNHDA, CDR2 SQIVND (reference sequence). This CDR3 comprises 14 residues. The germline V and J ends were trimmed by 3 bases and 4 bases, with 10 bases remaining between them. In DNA form, the CDR3 reads TGTGCCAGTAGTATCCGCCCTAAATACAATGAGCAGTTCTTC. Amino acids: CASSIRPKYNEQFF.

This clonotype was seen ten or more times. The rearrangement joins TRBV7-9 to TRBJ2-3, with D unresolved. Germline V gives CDR1 SEHNR, CDR2 FQNEAQ (reference sequence). The CDR3 consists of 13 residues. V was cut by 4 bases and J by 1 base, with 6 bases left in between. The CDR3 DNA follows: TGTGCCAGCAGCTCAACGGGCACAGATACGCAGTATTTT. Encoded protein: CASSSTGTDTQYF.

In this sample, this clonotype turned up a few times. V gene TRBV7-2 combines with J gene TRBJ1-4; 10 nucleotides line up with TRBD1. Germline V gene lookup returns CDR1 SGHTA and CDR2 FQGNSA. The V and J ends lost 5 bases and 8 bases, in that order; junction bases with no gene match: 5. The CDR3 runs to 14 residues. The CDR3 nucleotides read TGTGCCAGCAGCCGACAGGGGGCGCGCGAAAAACTGTTTTTT. It is translated as CASSRQGAREKLFF.

The rearrangement joins TRBV12-3 or TRBV12-4 to TRBJ2-5, with D perhaps assigned TRBD1 or TRBD2 (6 bases each). The CDR3 is 14 residues long. Trimming removed 6 bases at V and 5 bases at J, with 16 bases between. CDR3 sequence: CASSVSRGHETQYF. CDR3 nucleotides: TGTGCCAGCAGCGTCAGCCGGGGGCATGAGACCCAGTACTTC.

As DNA, the CDR3 is TGTGCCAGCAGTTTAGCCGGAGGGAAGGGGAATGAGCAGTTCTTC. Translated, it gives CASSLAGGKGNEQFF. The chain has TRBV12-3 or TRBV12-4 and TRBJ2-1; D perhaps matches TRBD2 (6 bases). V was cut by 0 bases and J by 7 bases, with 13 bases left in between. CDR3 length: 15 amino acids.

This clonotype was observed a few times. This chain uses TRBV6-2 or TRBV6-3 with TRBJ1-2, with D unclear. The CDR3 has 16 residues. The ends were cut back, 2 bases at V and 0 bases at J, with 13 bases in the middle. Germline CDR1 is MNHEY and CDR2 is SVGEGT. The DNA for the CDR3 is TGTGCCAGCAGTTACCCATCTGTCGGGGCTAACTATGGCTACACCTTC. Its protein is CASSYPSVGANYGYTF.

This clonotype occurred a few times. For the CDR3, the DNA is TGTGCCAGCAGCCCAACACTAGCGCTCGTTAACACCGGGGAGCTGTTTTTT. Encoded protein: CASSPTLALVNTGELFF. V and J are TRBV7-2 and TRBJ2-2; 7 bases are shared with TRBD2. Trimming cost V 5 bases and J 2 bases; bases outside gene matches: 11. The CDR3 spans 17 residues. The V gene's germline CDR1 is SGHTA and CDR2 FQGNSA.

The genes are TRBV11-2 and TRBJ2-7, with 8 nucleotides matching TRBD2. The CDR3 length is 18 residues. With 5 bases clipped from V and 2 bases from J, the junction kept 17 bases outside the gene matches. Germline CDR1 reads SGHAT; CDR2 reads FQNNGV. The CDR3 nucleotides read TGTGCCAGCAGCCCGACGGGGGGGGAATCAGCGGGGCCCTACGAGCAGTACTTC. Residues: CASSPTGGESAGPYEQYF.

V is TRBV29-1 and J is TRBJ1-1; maybe TRBD1 (6 bases). V was shortened by 2 bases and J by 5 bases, with 12 bases between the two germline ends. The length of the CDR3 is 13 residues. The germline gives CDR1 SQVTM, CDR2 ANQGSEA. The CDR3 bases are TGCAGCGTTGAATCTAGGGGGAGGACTGAAGCTTTCTTT. It codes for CSVESRGRTEAFF.

Points on this clonotype: A much bigger clone sits one base away, suggesting this may be a read error. The chain combines TRBV7-3 with TRBJ2-3; weak D call: TRBD2 (5 bases). Germline values: CDR1 SGHTA, CDR2 FQGTGA. Trimming removed 2 bases at V and 4 bases at J, with 13 bases between. There are 15 residues in the CDR3. This CDR3 is CASSLEGRSPDTQYF. The CDR3 DNA sequence: TGTGCCAGCAGCTTAGAGGGAAGGTCCCCAGATACGCAGTATTTT. Drawing the rest from reference TRBV7-3 and TRBJ2-3, the complete variable domain is GAGVSQTPSNKVTEKGKYVELRCDPISGHTALYWYRQSLGQGPEFLIYFQGTGAADDSGLPNDRFFAVRPEGSVSTLKIQRTERGDSAVYLCASSLEGRSPDTQYFGPGTRLTVL.

The gene calls are TRBV5-5 and TRBJ2-3, with D uncertain. From germline, CDR1 is SGHKS and CDR2 YYEKEE (reference sequence). The V end was cut by 7 bases, the J end by 1 base, with 13 bases between. The CDR3 contains 14 residues. The CDR3 here is CASSPQYGTDTQYF. The CDR3 DNA reads TGTGCCAGCTCTCCTCAGTATGGCACAGATACGCAGTATTTT.